This is a list of T cell receptor beta chains from one sample in a study of identical twins. TCRdb reprocessed the 5' RACE reads with MiXCR, giving one entry per CDR3 protein. The sample lists 520,000 or so distinct CDR3 sequences; 22% were seen once. These same records also appear under a second study, on T cells expressing NK-cell markers.

Material for sequencing was CD4+ T cells sorted from blood. The source is a woman between 18 and 30 years old in good health. CDR3s include the opening cysteine and the closing phenylalanine or tryptophan. A D gene is named only where the DNA matches it firmly. A clone size is listed for some rows: how often the clone was seen (once, few, many), or a class if it is expanded.

J gene: TRBJ1-1
clone size: -
D gene: TRBD1
V gene: TRBV2
CDR3 DNA: TGTGCCAGCAGGGGGACAGGGACAACTGAAGCTTTCTTT
CDR3 protein: CASRGTGTTEAFF

J gene: TRBJ2-3
clone size: -
D gene: TRBD2
V gene: TRBV5-1
CDR3 DNA: TGCGCCAGCTACCTTGGGACTAGTACAGATACGCAGTATTTT
CDR3 protein: CASYLGTSTDTQYF

J gene: TRBJ1-1
clone size: few
D gene: TRBD1
V gene: TRBV12-5
CDR3 DNA: TGTGCTAGTGGTTTGGTAGTGGGACAGCGTTTTGAAGCTTTCTTT
CDR3 protein: CASGLVVGQRFEAFF

J gene: TRBJ1-2
clone size: -
D gene: -
V gene: TRBV3-1
CDR3 DNA: TGTGCCAGCAGCCATCTCGACAGCACTGGTGGCTACACCTTC
CDR3 protein: CASSHLDSTGGYTF

J gene: TRBJ2-1
clone size: -
D gene: -
V gene: TRBV7-3
CDR3 DNA: TGTGCCAGCAGCCAGGGGCAGGTCTCCCTGGGTGAGCAGTTCTTC
CDR3 protein: CASSQGQVSLGEQFF

J gene: TRBJ2-7
clone size: -
D gene: -
V gene: TRBV20-1
CDR3 DNA: TGCAGTGCTACTAACTACAACGAGCAGTACTTC
CDR3 protein: CSATNYNEQYF

J gene: TRBJ1-5
clone size: few
D gene: TRBD1
V gene: TRBV2
CDR3 DNA: TGTGCCAGCAACGAACAGGGGGTTAGCAATCAGCCCCAGCATTTT
CDR3 protein: CASNEQGVSNQPQHF

J gene: TRBJ2-7
clone size: few
D gene: -
V gene: TRBV27
CDR3 DNA: TGTGCCAGCAGTTCTTGGGCAGGATCCCACGAGCAGTACTTC
CDR3 protein: CASSSWAGSHEQYF

J gene: TRBJ2-1
clone size: -
D gene: TRBD2
V gene: TRBV29-1
CDR3 DNA: TGCAGCGCCAATACTCTAGCGGGGGCCCTCAATGAGCAGTTCTTC
CDR3 protein: CSANTLAGALNEQFF

J gene: TRBJ2-2
clone size: -
D gene: TRBD2
V gene: TRBV11-2
CDR3 DNA: TGTGCCAGCAGCTCCCCACGGGGACTAGCGGGAGGGCCCGCCGGGGAGCTGTTTTTT
CDR3 protein: CASSSPRGLAGGPAGELFF

J gene: TRBJ1-1
clone size: -
D gene: TRBD1
V gene: TRBV7-9
CDR3 DNA: TGTGCCAGCAGTCCCGGGACAGGAGGAATAAGAGCTTTCTTT
CDR3 protein: CASSPGTGGIRAFF

J gene: TRBJ1-2
clone size: -
D gene: -
V gene: TRBV5-1
CDR3 DNA: TGCGCCAGCAGCTTGCGAGAATTCTATGGCTACACCTTC
CDR3 protein: CASSLREFYGYTF

J gene: TRBJ2-1
clone size: once
D gene: TRBD2
V gene: TRBV9
CDR3 DNA: TGTGCCAGCAGCGTAGCTGCGCGACGGACTAGCGGGGGAAACAATGAGCAGTTCTTC
CDR3 protein: CASSVAARRTSGGNNEQFF

J gene: TRBJ2-1
clone size: few
D gene: TRBD2
V gene: TRBV20-1
CDR3 DNA: TGCAGTGCCGAAGTCCCTAGCGGGAACCTTTACAATGAGCAGTTCTTC
CDR3 protein: CSAEVPSGNLYNEQFF

J gene: TRBJ1-2
clone size: -
D gene: TRBD1
V gene: TRBV4-2
CDR3 DNA: TGTGCCAGCACCCAGGACAGGGGAAGTTTAGGCTACACCTTC
CDR3 protein: CASTQDRGSLGYTF

J gene: TRBJ2-3
clone size: -
D gene: TRBD1
V gene: TRBV6-5
CDR3 DNA: TGTGCCAGCAGTTCCGGGACAGCAAGCACAGATACGCAGTATTTT
CDR3 protein: CASSSGTASTDTQYF

J gene: TRBJ1-1
clone size: -
D gene: -
V gene: TRBV2
CDR3 DNA: TGTGCCAGCAGTCATGACACTGAAGCTTTCTTT
CDR3 protein: CASSHDTEAFF

J gene: TRBJ1-2
clone size: once
D gene: TRBD1
V gene: TRBV12-3/TRBV12-4
CDR3 DNA: TGTGCCAGCAGTTTTTGGACAGGGATAGGCTCTAACTATGGCTACACCTTC
CDR3 protein: CASSFWTGIGSNYGYTF

J gene: TRBJ1-5
clone size: few
D gene: -
V gene: TRBV10-3
CDR3 DNA: TGTGCCATCAGTGAGAGTAGGGAGGGGCAGCCCCAGCATTTT
CDR3 protein: CAISESREGQPQHF

J gene: TRBJ1-2
clone size: few
D gene: -
V gene: TRBV20-1
CDR3 DNA: TGCAGTGCTAGAATGCAGGAAGCTAACTATGGCTACACCTTC
CDR3 protein: CSARMQEANYGYTF

J gene: TRBJ1-1
clone size: few
D gene: TRBD1
V gene: TRBV5-1
CDR3 DNA: TGCGCCAGTGGGACAGGGAGAGGGGACACTGAAGCTTTCTTT
CDR3 protein: CASGTGRGDTEAFF

J gene: TRBJ2-1
clone size: many
D gene: TRBD2
V gene: TRBV20-1
CDR3 DNA: TGCAGTGCCCTGACGGGGGGGAATGAGCAGTTCTTC
CDR3 protein: CSALTGGNEQFF

J gene: TRBJ1-2
clone size: -
D gene: -
V gene: TRBV6-1
CDR3 DNA: TGTGCCAGCAGGCGTCGGCAGCCTAACTATGGCTACACCTTC
CDR3 protein: CASRRRQPNYGYTF

J gene: TRBJ1-1
clone size: -
D gene: -
V gene: TRBV15
CDR3 DNA: TGTGCCACCAGCAGAGATGGGGGGGTTGAAGCTTTCTTT
CDR3 protein: CATSRDGGVEAFF

J gene: TRBJ1-2
clone size: -
D gene: -
V gene: TRBV29-1
CDR3 DNA: TGCAGCGGGACAGTCCCCCCTAACTATGGCTACACCTTC
CDR3 protein: CSGTVPPNYGYTF

J gene: TRBJ2-5
clone size: few
D gene: TRBD1
V gene: TRBV20-1
CDR3 DNA: TGCAGTGCTAGGGGGGACAGGGTAGGCCAAGAGACCCAGTACTTC
CDR3 protein: CSARGDRVGQETQYF

J gene: TRBJ1-2
clone size: many
D gene: -
V gene: TRBV7-9
CDR3 DNA: TGTGCCAGCAGCTTAAGCGGAATGGACCGTGGCTACACCTTC
CDR3 protein: CASSLSGMDRGYTF

J gene: TRBJ2-1
clone size: few
D gene: -
V gene: TRBV29-1
CDR3 DNA: TGCAGCGTTGGAAAGGACAAATACAATGAGCAGTTCTTC
CDR3 protein: CSVGKDKYNEQFF

J gene: TRBJ2-5
clone size: few
D gene: -
V gene: TRBV10-3
CDR3 DNA: TGTGCCATCAGTGATAGACCCCAAGAGACCCAGTACTTC
CDR3 protein: CAISDRPQETQYF

J gene: TRBJ2-3
clone size: -
D gene: TRBD2
V gene: TRBV20-1
CDR3 DNA: TGCAGTGCGAGACTAGCCGTACGGTCGGATACGCAGTATTTT
CDR3 protein: CSARLAVRSDTQYF

J gene: TRBJ1-1
clone size: few
D gene: TRBD1
V gene: TRBV12-3/TRBV12-4
CDR3 DNA: TGTGCCAGCAGCTCGGCGCGGACAGGGAACACTGAAGCTTTCTTT
CDR3 protein: CASSSARTGNTEAFF

J gene: TRBJ1-2
clone size: -
D gene: -
V gene: TRBV20-1
CDR3 DNA: TGCAGTGCTAGTGGGGGACTGAGTAACTATGGCTACACCTTC
CDR3 protein: CSASGGLSNYGYTF

J gene: TRBJ1-4
clone size: few
D gene: -
V gene: TRBV6-2/TRBV6-3
CDR3 DNA: TGTGCCAGCAGCAGGCCAGGCGCAACTAATGAAAAACTGTTTTTT
CDR3 protein: CASSRPGATNEKLFF

J gene: TRBJ2-3
clone size: -
D gene: TRBD2
V gene: TRBV5-1
CDR3 DNA: TGCGCCAGCAGCGTCGGGGGGGTGCTGAGCACAGATACGCAGTATTTT
CDR3 protein: CASSVGGVLSTDTQYF

J gene: TRBJ2-2
clone size: -
D gene: TRBD2
V gene: TRBV24-1
CDR3 DNA: TGTGCCACCAGTGAATCAGGGAGGGACACCGGGGAGCTGTTTTTT
CDR3 protein: CATSESGRDTGELFF

J gene: TRBJ1-1
clone size: few
D gene: -
V gene: TRBV12-3/TRBV12-4
CDR3 DNA: TGTGCCAGCAGTTTAACTACCGGGAGTGCCACTGAAGCTTTCTTT
CDR3 protein: CASSLTTGSATEAFF

J gene: TRBJ2-2
clone size: -
D gene: -
V gene: TRBV10-3
CDR3 DNA: TGTGCCATCAGTGCGAGGGGGACTGGAAAAACCGGGGAGCTGTTTTTT
CDR3 protein: CAISARGTGKTGELFF

J gene: TRBJ2-2
clone size: -
D gene: -
V gene: TRBV19
CDR3 DNA: TGTGCCAGTAGTCCGAGGACAAGGAACACCGGGGAGCTGTTTTTT
CDR3 protein: CASSPRTRNTGELFF

J gene: TRBJ2-7
clone size: -
D gene: TRBD2
V gene: TRBV5-1
CDR3 DNA: TGCGCCAGCAGCTCCTTGATGGCTAGCGGGAGCATTCACGAGCAGTACTTC
CDR3 protein: CASSSLMASGSIHEQYF

J gene: TRBJ2-6
clone size: few
D gene: -
V gene: TRBV7-6
CDR3 DNA: TGTGCCAGCAGCCCAACTACTGGGGCCAACGTCCTGACTTTC
CDR3 protein: CASSPTTGANVLTF

J gene: TRBJ2-7
clone size: -
D gene: -
V gene: TRBV6-1
CDR3 DNA: TGTGCCAGCAGCCGGACACCAAGGATCACCTACGAGCAGTACTTC
CDR3 protein: CASSRTPRITYEQYF

J gene: TRBJ2-4
clone size: -
D gene: -
V gene: TRBV5-1
CDR3 DNA: TGCGCCAGCAGCTTAACAGGCATAGTCGCCAAAAACATTCAGTACTTC
CDR3 protein: CASSLTGIVAKNIQYF

J gene: TRBJ2-7
clone size: -
D gene: TRBD2
V gene: TRBV20-1
CDR3 DNA: TGCAGTGCTGCGGGAGCCGCCGCCTACGAGCAGTACTTC
CDR3 protein: CSAAGAAAYEQYF

J gene: TRBJ2-3
clone size: -
D gene: -
V gene: TRBV14
CDR3 DNA: TGTGCCAGCAGCCGCATCAGGGGTCTCTCCACAGATACGCAGTATTTT
CDR3 protein: CASSRIRGLSTDTQYF

J gene: TRBJ2-1
clone size: few
D gene: TRBD2
V gene: TRBV6-2/TRBV6-3
CDR3 DNA: TGTGCCAGCACCCCTTACGGGCGCGGGAGCTCCCATGAGCAGTTCTTC
CDR3 protein: CASTPYGRGSSHEQFF

J gene: TRBJ2-1
clone size: few
D gene: TRBD2
V gene: TRBV20-1
CDR3 DNA: TGCAGTGCTAGAGGGACTAGCAAGAATGAGCAGTTCTTC
CDR3 protein: CSARGTSKNEQFF